This T cell receptor beta chain derives from a study of T cell changes during pregnancy in multiple sclerosis. Germline CDR1 and CDR2: SGHNT and YENEEA. The CDR3 has 15 residues. V lost 2 bases, J lost 4 bases, and 5 bases stayed unmatched. Using immunoSEQ multiplex PCR, the repertoire was profiled, and TCRdb retains in-frame clones only, with some absent. This sample carries tens of thousands of clones, 92% of them seen once, and the ten largest clones take 0.37%. The genes are TRBV11-3 and TRBJ2-3; TRBD1 matches 8 bases. The source is a female donor in good health, enrolled as a control in a pregnancy study. The sequencing here drew on CD4+ T cells from peripheral blood mononuclear cells, taken in the second trimester of pregnancy. The CDR3 spells CASSLRTGGSDTQYF. CDR3 in DNA: TGTGCCAGCAGCTTACGAACAGGGGGATCAGATACGCAGTATTTT.